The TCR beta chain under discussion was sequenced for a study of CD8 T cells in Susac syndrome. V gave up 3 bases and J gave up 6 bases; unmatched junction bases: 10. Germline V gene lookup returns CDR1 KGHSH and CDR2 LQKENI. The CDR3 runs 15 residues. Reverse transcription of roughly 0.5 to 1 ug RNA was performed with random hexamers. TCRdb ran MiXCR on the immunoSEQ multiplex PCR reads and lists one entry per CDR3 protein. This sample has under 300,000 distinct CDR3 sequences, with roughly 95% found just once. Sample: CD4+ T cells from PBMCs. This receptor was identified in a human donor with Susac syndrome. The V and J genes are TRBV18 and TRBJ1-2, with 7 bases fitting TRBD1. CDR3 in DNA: TGTGCCAGCTCACCCCAGACAGGGTTTGTTGATGGCTACACCTTC. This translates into CASSPQTGFVDGYTF. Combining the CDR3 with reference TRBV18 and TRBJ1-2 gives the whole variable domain NAGVMQNPRHLVRRRGQEARLRCSPMKGHSHVYWYRQLPEEGLKFMVYLQKENIIDESGMPKERFSAEFPKEGPSILRIQQVVRGDSAAYFCASSPQTGFVDGYTFGSGTRLTVV.